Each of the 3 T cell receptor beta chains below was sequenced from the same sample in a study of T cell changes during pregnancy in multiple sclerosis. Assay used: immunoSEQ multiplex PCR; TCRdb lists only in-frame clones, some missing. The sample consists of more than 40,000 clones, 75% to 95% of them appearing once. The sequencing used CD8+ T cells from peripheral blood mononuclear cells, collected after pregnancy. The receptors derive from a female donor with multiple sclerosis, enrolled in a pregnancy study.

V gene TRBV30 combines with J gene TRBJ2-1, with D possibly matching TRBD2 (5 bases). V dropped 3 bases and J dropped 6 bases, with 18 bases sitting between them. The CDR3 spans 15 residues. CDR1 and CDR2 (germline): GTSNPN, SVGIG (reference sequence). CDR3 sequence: CAWSNTGLGGNEQFF. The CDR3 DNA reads TGTGCCTGGAGCAATACCGGACTGGGCGGCAATGAGCAGTTCTTC.

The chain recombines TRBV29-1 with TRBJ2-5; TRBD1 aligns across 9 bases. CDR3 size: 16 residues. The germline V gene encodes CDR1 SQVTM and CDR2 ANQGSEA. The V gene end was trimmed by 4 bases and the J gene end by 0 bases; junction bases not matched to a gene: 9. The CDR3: CSVAKTGTGYQETQYF. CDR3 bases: TGCAGCGTTGCAAAAACCGGGACAGGGTACCAAGAGACCCAGTACTTC.

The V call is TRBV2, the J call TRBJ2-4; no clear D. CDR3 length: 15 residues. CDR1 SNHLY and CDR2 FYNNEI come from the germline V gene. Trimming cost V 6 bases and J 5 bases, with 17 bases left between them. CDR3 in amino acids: CASRDMKVTQNIQYF. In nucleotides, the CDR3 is TGTGCCAGCAGAGACATGAAGGTGACCCAAAACATTCAGTACTTC.